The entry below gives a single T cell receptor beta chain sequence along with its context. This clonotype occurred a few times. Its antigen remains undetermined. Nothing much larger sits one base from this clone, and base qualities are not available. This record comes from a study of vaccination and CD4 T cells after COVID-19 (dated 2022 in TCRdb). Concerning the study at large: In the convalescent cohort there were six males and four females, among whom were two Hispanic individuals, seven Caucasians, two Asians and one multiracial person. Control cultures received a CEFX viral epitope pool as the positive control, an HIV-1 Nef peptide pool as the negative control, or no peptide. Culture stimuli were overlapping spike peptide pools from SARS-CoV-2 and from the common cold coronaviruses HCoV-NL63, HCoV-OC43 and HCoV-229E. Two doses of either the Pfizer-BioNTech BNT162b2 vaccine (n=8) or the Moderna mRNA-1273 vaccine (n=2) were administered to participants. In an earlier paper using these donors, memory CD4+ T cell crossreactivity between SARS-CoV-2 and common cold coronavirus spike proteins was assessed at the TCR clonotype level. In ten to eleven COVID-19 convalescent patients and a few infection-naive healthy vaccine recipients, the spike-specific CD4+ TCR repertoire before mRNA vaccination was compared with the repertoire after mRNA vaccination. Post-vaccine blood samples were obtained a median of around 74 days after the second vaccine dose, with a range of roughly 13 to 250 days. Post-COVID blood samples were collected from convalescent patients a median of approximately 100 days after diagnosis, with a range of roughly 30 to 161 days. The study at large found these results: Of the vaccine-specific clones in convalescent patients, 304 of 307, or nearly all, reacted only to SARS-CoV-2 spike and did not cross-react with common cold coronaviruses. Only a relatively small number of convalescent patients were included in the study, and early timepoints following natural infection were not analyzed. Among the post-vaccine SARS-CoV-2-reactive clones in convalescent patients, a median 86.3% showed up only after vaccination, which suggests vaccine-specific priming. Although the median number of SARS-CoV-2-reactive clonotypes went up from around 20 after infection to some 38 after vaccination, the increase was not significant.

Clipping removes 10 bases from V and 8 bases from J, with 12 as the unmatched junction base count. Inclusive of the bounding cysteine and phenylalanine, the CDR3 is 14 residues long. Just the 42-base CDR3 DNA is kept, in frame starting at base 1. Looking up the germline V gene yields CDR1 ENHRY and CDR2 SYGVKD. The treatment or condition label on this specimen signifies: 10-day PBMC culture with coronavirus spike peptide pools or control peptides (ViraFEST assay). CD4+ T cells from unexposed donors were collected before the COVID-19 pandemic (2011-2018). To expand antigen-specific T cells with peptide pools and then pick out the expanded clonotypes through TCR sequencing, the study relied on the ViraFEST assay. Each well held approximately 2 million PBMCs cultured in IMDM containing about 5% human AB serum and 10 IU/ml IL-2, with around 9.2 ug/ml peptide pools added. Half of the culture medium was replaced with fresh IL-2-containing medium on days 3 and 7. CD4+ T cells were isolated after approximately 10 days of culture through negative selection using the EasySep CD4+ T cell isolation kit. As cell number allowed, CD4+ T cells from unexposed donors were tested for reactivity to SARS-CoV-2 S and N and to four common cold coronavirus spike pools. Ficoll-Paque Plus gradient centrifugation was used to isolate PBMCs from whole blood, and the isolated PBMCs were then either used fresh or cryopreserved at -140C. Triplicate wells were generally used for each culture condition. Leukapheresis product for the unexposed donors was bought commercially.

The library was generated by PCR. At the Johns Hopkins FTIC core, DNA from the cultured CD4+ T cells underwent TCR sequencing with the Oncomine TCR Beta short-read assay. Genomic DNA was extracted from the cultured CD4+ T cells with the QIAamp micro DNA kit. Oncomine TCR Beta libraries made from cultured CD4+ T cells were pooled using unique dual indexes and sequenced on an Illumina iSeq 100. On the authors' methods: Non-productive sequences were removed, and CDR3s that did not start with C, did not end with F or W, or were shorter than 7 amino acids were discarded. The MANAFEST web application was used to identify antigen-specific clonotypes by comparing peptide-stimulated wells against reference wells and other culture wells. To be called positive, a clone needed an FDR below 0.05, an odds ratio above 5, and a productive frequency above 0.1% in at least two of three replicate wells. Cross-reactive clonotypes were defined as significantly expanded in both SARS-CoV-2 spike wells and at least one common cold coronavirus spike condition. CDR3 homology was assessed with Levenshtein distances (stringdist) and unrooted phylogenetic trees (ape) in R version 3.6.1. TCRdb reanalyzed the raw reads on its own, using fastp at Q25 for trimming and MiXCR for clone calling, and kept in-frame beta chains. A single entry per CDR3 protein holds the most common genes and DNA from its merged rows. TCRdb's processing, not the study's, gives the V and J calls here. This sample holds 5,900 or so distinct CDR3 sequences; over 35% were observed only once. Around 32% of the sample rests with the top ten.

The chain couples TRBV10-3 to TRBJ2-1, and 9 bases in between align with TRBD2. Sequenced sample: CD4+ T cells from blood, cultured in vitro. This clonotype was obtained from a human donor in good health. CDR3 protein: CATSGTSRGDEQFF. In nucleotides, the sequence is TGTGCCACTTCCGGGACTAGCCGTGGGGATGAGCAGTTCTTC.